The next 17 T cell receptor beta chains were all read from a single sample in a study of T cells in Graves' hyperthyroidism and ophthalmopathy. Template material for amplifying TCR beta CDR3 regions consisted of RNA transcripts. An initial round of RT-PCR targeting the TCR CDR3 relied on the HTBI primer set. TCRdb passed the multiplex PCR reads through MiXCR, listing each CDR3 protein once. In the table there are 490,000 or so distinct CDR3 sequences, around 16% of which are singletons. The sample comprised blood. Receptors were obtained from a woman aged 25 to 45 with Graves' ophthalmopathy.

This rearrangement joins TRBV3-1 to TRBJ2-2; D unclear. There are 16 residues in the CDR3. CDR1 is LGHDT, CDR2 YNNKEL, per germline (reference sequence). The ends were cut back, 0 bases at V and 6 bases at J, with 14 bases in the middle. CDR3 DNA: TGTGCCAGCAGCCAAGATAAGCCCCCAATCGCCGGGGAGCTGTTTTTT. This translates into CASSQDKPPIAGELFF. Based on the CDR3 plus reference TRBV3-1 and TRBJ2-2, the full variable domain is DTAVSQTPKYLVTQMGNDKSIKCEQNLGHDTMYWYKQDSKKFLKIMFSYNNKELIINETVPNRFSPKSPDKAHLNLHINSLELGDSAVYFCASSQDKPPIAGELFFGEGSRLTVL.

This clonotype has a handful of counts. Without the conserved terminal phenylalanine or tryptophan, this CDR3 likely stems from a read error. The chain employs TRBV7-2 and TRBJ1-5; D unresolved. The CDR3 length is 13 residues. With 2 bases removed from V and 5 bases from J, the gap between germline ends came to 7 bases. Per the germline V gene, CDR1 is SGHTA and CDR2 is FQGNSA. CDR3 residues: CASSLSLDQPQHL. CDR3 DNA sequence: TGTGCCAGCAGCTTATCTCTGGATCAGCCCCAGCATCTT.

The chain is built from TRBV19 and TRBJ2-3; a weak D match, TRBD2 (5 bases). The CDR3 covers 13 residues. V was cut by 7 bases and J by 2 bases, with 10 bases left in between. CDR1 is LNHDA and CDR2 is SQIVND in the germline V gene (reference sequence). The CDR3 region is CASTYGVTDTQYF. In DNA, the CDR3 is TGTGCCAGTACCTACGGGGTCACAGATACGCAGTATTTT. Based on the CDR3 plus reference TRBV19 and TRBJ2-3, the full variable domain is DGGITQSPKYLFRKEGQNVTLSCEQNLNHDAMYWYRQDPGQGLRLIYYSQIVNDFQKGDIAEGYSVSREKKESFPLTVTSAQKNPTAFYLCASTYGVTDTQYFGPGTRLTVL.

This clonotype was recorded at least ten times. V gene TRBV27 combines with J gene TRBJ2-1; D tentatively reads TRBD1 or TRBD2 (5 bases each). The germline V gene encodes CDR1 MNHEY and CDR2 SMNVEV (reference sequence). This CDR3 spans 14 amino acids. V was shortened by 3 bases and J by 8 bases, with 14 bases between the two germline ends. The DNA of the CDR3 is TGTGCCAGCAGTTTCAGGGCTAGCTTCGATGAGCAGTTCTTC. It specifies CASSFRASFDEQFF.

This clonotype came up many times. V gene TRBV28 combines with J gene TRBJ2-7, with D uncertain. The V and J ends lost 1 base and 6 bases respectively, with 16 bases between them. The germline CDR1 and CDR2 sequences are MDHEN and SYDVKM. The CDR3 contains 15 residues. The CDR3 DNA follows: TGTGCCAGCAGTTTATCGGTCGAGTACGTAGGCGAGCAGTACTTC. Its protein product is CASSLSVEYVGEQYF.

This rearrangement joins TRBV12-3 or TRBV12-4 to TRBJ2-1; TRBD2 might be the D (5 bases). The CDR3 runs 14 residues. Trimming took 3 bases from V and 3 from J, leaving 9 bases between them. CDR3 loop: CASSFSVLYNEQFF. The CDR3, as DNA: TGTGCCAGCAGTTTTAGCGTTCTCTACAATGAGCAGTTCTTC.

This clonotype was seen a few times. The chain has TRBV18 and TRBJ1-5; D might be TRBD1 (6 bases). CDR1 is KGHSH, CDR2 LQKENI, per germline. Trimming took 0 bases from V and 7 from J, leaving 13 bases between them. The CDR3 contains 15 residues. CDR3 bases: TGTGCCAGCTCACCACCTTGGGGGGCGATGCAGCCCCAGCATTTT. Translation gives CASSPPWGAMQPQHF.

This clonotype has a count of ten or more. The chain joins TRBV6-2 or TRBV6-3 to TRBJ2-3, with 7 bases aligning to TRBD2. This CDR3 is built from 16 residues. V trimming: 2 bases; J trimming: 7 bases; junction bases outside the gene matches: 12. Germline V gene lookup returns CDR1 MNHEY and CDR2 SVGEGT. Here the CDR3 DNA reads TGTGCCAGCAGTTACCCGGGACTACGGGCGGGGAATACGCAGTATTTT. Protein sequence: CASSYPGLRAGNTQYF.

This clonotype was seen ten or more times. The V and J genes are TRBV4-3 and TRBJ1-1; D remains unclear. Trimming left V 2 bases short and J 1 base short, with 5 bases between. The CDR3 runs 13 residues. The germline CDR1 and CDR2 sequences are LGHNA and YSLEER. As DNA, the CDR3 is TGCGCCAGCAGCCAACTAGCGAACACTGAAGCTTTCTTT. Translating it yields CASSQLANTEAFF.

This clonotype was recorded at least ten times. The chain carries TRBV12-3 or TRBV12-4 and TRBJ1-1; D call uncertain. This CDR3 has 14 amino acids. V gave up 5 bases and J gave up 3 bases, with 13 bases separating them. The CDR3 region has the DNA TGTGCCAGCAGTCCGACAACTTGGGACACTGAAGCTTTCTTT. Protein sequence: CASSPTTWDTEAFF.

The J gene is TRBJ1-5, the V gene TRBV6-4; D is unresolved. Trimming took off 5 bases at V and 3 bases at J, with 14 bases between the two ends. CDR3 length equals 15 residues. Germline V gene sequence: CDR1 MRHNA, CDR2 SNTAGT. DNA for the CDR3: TGTGCCAGCAGTCAGACACCAGCCTCCAATCAGCCCCAGCATTTT. Its protein product is CASSQTPASNQPQHF.

About this clonotype: A much bigger clone sits one base away, suggesting this may be a read error. The rearrangement links TRBV29-1 to TRBJ2-7, with D maybe TRBD2 (6 bases). V was trimmed by 7 bases and J by 2 bases, leaving 15 bases between them. The CDR3 has 13 residues. Germline values: CDR1 SQVTM, CDR2 ANQGSEA. DNA for the CDR3: TGCAGCGCCCGCGGCGGGGAGCCCTACGAGCAGTACTTC. It yields the protein CSARGGEPYEQYF.

This clonotype was counted at least ten times. The V gene is TRBV6-6, the J gene TRBJ2-7, with D uncertain. The CDR3 loop spans 13 amino acids. The germline CDR1 and CDR2 sequences are MNHNY and SVGAGI (reference sequence). V dropped 2 bases and J dropped 2 bases, with 7 bases sitting between them. This CDR3 reads CASSYGEAYEQYF. The DNA of the CDR3 is TGTGCCAGCAGTTACGGCGAGGCCTACGAGCAGTACTTC.

This clonotype appeared many times. The chain is built from TRBV18 and TRBJ1-4; tentative D call: TRBD1 (5 bases). The germline V and J ends were trimmed by 5 bases and 13 bases, with 11 bases remaining between them. This CDR3 is built from 11 residues. Germline CDR1 KGHSH, CDR2 LQKENI. DNA for the CDR3: TGTGCCAGCTCAGACGGGACCTTACTGTTTTTT. As protein: CASSDGTLLFF. The entire variable domain, with the rest obtained from reference TRBV18 and TRBJ1-4, is as follows: NAGVMQNPRHLVRRRGQEARLRCSPMKGHSHVYWYRQLPEEGLKFMVYLQKENIIDESGMPKERFSAEFPKEGPSILRIQQVVRGDSAAYFCASSDGTLLFFGSGTQLSVL.

Ten or more counts support this clonotype. The J gene is TRBJ2-2, the V gene TRBV18; D is ambiguous. This CDR3 contains 15 residues. Looked up from germline, CDR1 is KGHSH and CDR2 is LQKENI. V was pared by 2 bases and J by 2 bases, with 9 bases between. The CDR3 DNA reads as TGTGCCAGCTCACCAGTTCGAGCAAACACCGGGGAGCTGTTTTTT. It is translated as CASSPVRANTGELFF.

This clonotype was found many times. The chain joins TRBV7-2 to TRBJ2-3, with 7 bases aligning to TRBD1. The V segment lost 3 bases and the J segment 3 bases; nucleotides outside the gene matches: 6. Germline V CDR1 and CDR2: SGHTA, FQGNSA. There are 15 residues in the CDR3. The CDR3 DNA reads TGTGCCAGCAGCTTTATGGGACAGCCAACAGATACGCAGTATTTT. It is translated as CASSFMGQPTDTQYF.

This clonotype was detected only a few times. This chain links TRBV30 with TRBJ2-1, with D perhaps TRBD2 (6 bases). V lost 5 bases and J lost 6, with 14 bases in between. Germline V gives CDR1 GTSNPN, CDR2 SVGIG (reference sequence). This CDR3 contains 13 residues. This chain's CDR3 is CAWGDLGGNEQFF. The CDR3 DNA reads TGTGCCTGGGGGGACTTGGGGGGCAATGAGCAGTTCTTC. Filled out from reference TRBV30 and TRBJ2-1, the complete variable domain reads SQTIHQWPATLVQPVGSPLSLECTVEGTSNPNLYWYRQAAGRGLQLLFYSVGIGQISSEVPQNLSASRPQDRQFILSSKKLLLSDSGFYLCAWGDLGGNEQFFGPGTRLTVL.